These 15 T cell receptor beta chains were sequenced from one sample in a study of CXCR3-negative and CXCR3-positive naive CD8 T cells. With UMI labels, 5' RACE was used to prepare the TRB cDNA libraries. TCRdb re-called the 5' RACE reads; one entry per CDR3 protein, DNA not given. This repertoire comprises tens of thousands of distinct CDR3 sequences; its ten largest clones make up roughly 10%. The specimen sequenced was memory CD8+ T cells from blood. The origin of the receptors is a human donor in good health. Some clones in this sample may be carry-over from other donors' samples.

V is TRBV5-1 and J is TRBJ2-1; the D call of TRBD1 rests on TCRdb alone, since no DNA is present to check it. CDR3 length equals 14 residues. Germline V lookup: CDR1 SGHRS, CDR2 YFSETQ. This chain's CDR3 is CASSFSGAYNEQFF.

V usage is TRBV4-3 and J usage is TRBJ2-7; TCRdb selects TRBD1, and the lack of DNA leaves this call unchecked. Germline loops: CDR1 LGHNA, CDR2 YSLEER. This CDR3 has 15 amino acids. The chain's CDR3 is CASSQDWGQLVEQYF.

The V call is TRBV19, the J call TRBJ1-4. CDR1 and CDR2 from the germline V gene are LNHDA and SQIVND (reference sequence). The CDR3 runs 15 residues. This CDR3 is CASSIEEKKGEKLFF. The full variable domain, rest sourced from reference TRBV19 and TRBJ1-4, is DGGITQSPKYLFRKEGQNVTLSCEQNLNHDAMYWYRQDPGQGLRLIYYSQIVNDFQKGDIAEGYSVSREKKESFPLTVTSAQKNPTAFYLCASSIEEKKGEKLFFGSGTQLSVL.

This chain connects TRBV7-9 to TRBJ1-6; TCRdb picks TRBD1, but there is no DNA to check that call. Germline V gene lookup returns CDR1 SEHNR and CDR2 FQNEAQ (reference sequence). This CDR3 is 14 amino acids long. This CDR3 reads CASSRDDYNSPLHF.

The chain recombines TRBV7-8 with TRBJ2-7; checking the TCRdb D call of TRBD1 is not possible without DNA. Germline lookup yields CDR1 SGHVS and CDR2 FQNEAQ. The CDR3 contains 18 residues. The CDR3 is CASSLLVGDREEYGEQYF.

The chain recombines TRBV25-1 with TRBJ2-7; TCRdb indicates TRBD1, and absent DNA this call remains unverified. Germline V gene sequence: CDR1 MGHDK, CDR2 SYGVNS. There are 16 residues in the CDR3. This chain's CDR3 is CASSEGRGSDFDEQYF.

This sequence joins TRBV2 and TRBJ2-7; TCRdb's D gene call, TRBD1, goes unchecked for lack of DNA. Germline V gene sequence: CDR1 SNHLY, CDR2 FYNNEI. This CDR3 has 13 residues. CDR3 amino acids: CACRQGMLHEQYF.

V gene TRBV7-9 combines with J gene TRBJ1-4; TCRdb's assignment of TRBD1 cannot be checked, as there is no DNA. The CDR3 consists of 14 residues. The germline V gene has CDR1 SEHNR and CDR2 FQNEAQ (reference sequence). The CDR3 region is CASSPQGGNEKLFF.

Frequency places this clonotype as medium-sized. This CDR3 is CAITDHRYTDTQYF. The J gene is TRBJ2-3, the V gene TRBV10-3. The CDR3 covers 14 residues. Germline CDR1 and CDR2: ENHRY and SYGVKD.

The chain couples TRBV29-1 to TRBJ2-7; there is no DNA to check the TCRdb D call of TRBD2. The CDR3 is made up of 13 amino acids. Looked up from germline, CDR1 is SQVTM and CDR2 is ANQGSEA. The CDR3 is CSVEVAGAYEQYF.

The V gene is TRBV7-9, the J gene TRBJ2-5; TCRdb lists TRBD1, though no DNA is available to test this call. The CDR3 extends over 15 amino acids. Germline loops: CDR1 SEHNR, CDR2 FQNEAQ (reference sequence). CDR3 in amino acids: CASSSPGGSGETQYF.

The chain carries TRBV2 and TRBJ2-2; there is no DNA to check the TCRdb D call of TRBD1. The CDR3 has 14 residues. In germline, CDR1 is SNHLY, CDR2 FYNNEI. This CDR3 is CASSGHGRTGELFF.

This chain links TRBV19 with TRBJ1-1; TCRdb names TRBD1, which stays unverified in the absence of DNA. CDR1 and CDR2 (germline): LNHDA, SQIVND (reference sequence). The CDR3 is made up of 15 amino acids. Here the CDR3 reads CASSPQTGMNTEAFF.

The J gene is TRBJ2-1, the V gene TRBV5-1; the D call from TCRdb, TRBD1, cannot be confirmed without DNA. CDR1 and CDR2 from the germline V gene are SGHRS and YFSETQ. This CDR3 contains 13 residues. The CDR3 protein is CASSPPPSDEQFF. The entire variable domain, with the rest obtained from reference TRBV5-1 and TRBJ2-1, is as follows: KAGVTQTPRYLIKTRGQQVTLSCSPISGHRSVSWYQQTPGQGLQFLFEYFSETQRNKGNFPGRFSGRQFSNSRSEMNVSTLELGDSALYLCASSPPPSDEQFFGPGTRLTVL.

This clonotype is labeled medium-sized based on frequency. This chain's CDR3 is CASNRRENIQYF. The chain has TRBV28 and TRBJ2-4; TCRdb proposes TRBD1, but this gene call is untestable without DNA. This CDR3 contains 12 residues. CDR1 is MDHEN and CDR2 is SYDVKM in the germline V gene.